Below, 14 T cell receptor beta chains from the same sample are listed, as sequenced in a study of blood T cell repertoires in COVID-19. The repertoire was sequenced with immunoSEQ multiplex PCR; TCRdb's copy has only in-frame clones and lacks some. The table records tens of thousands of clones, about 83% of them present only once. Sequenced input: peripheral blood. These receptor sequences come from a woman aged 60-70 years with COVID-19, enrolled during active disease.

This chain connects TRBV6-6 to TRBJ1-5; D may be TRBD1 (6 bases). This CDR3 spans 15 amino acids. V gave up 7 bases and J gave up 4 bases, with 17 bases separating them. CDR1 MNHNY and CDR2 SVGAGI come from the germline V gene (reference sequence). In DNA, the CDR3 is TGTGCCAGCAAAGCGGCGGGGGGCGGTAATCAGCCCCAGCATTTT. Translation gives CASKAAGGGNQPQHF.

This chain joins TRBV5-4 and TRBJ2-7, with D perhaps matching TRBD1 (5 bases). The CDR3 contains 12 residues. Germline V gene lookup returns CDR1 SGHNT and CDR2 YYREEE (reference sequence). Trimming took off 3 bases at V and 6 bases at J, with 10 bases between the two ends. CDR3 bases: TGTGCCAGCAGCTCCGATCAGGGCGAGCAGTACTTC. Translated, it gives CASSSDQGEQYF.

As concerns this clone: One end of the junction fails to match germline, which may point to a read error. The CDR3 nucleotides read TGTGCCAACAGTTTACGTTACGAGCAGTACTTC. Translated: CANSLRYEQYF. The chain recombines TRBV12-3 or TRBV12-4 with TRBJ2-7; D gene ambiguous. This CDR3 region has 11 residues.

This chain connects TRBV30 to TRBJ1-1, with D uncertain. The CDR3 is made up of 12 amino acids. Trimming removed 3 bases at V and 1 base at J, with 6 bases between. Per germline, CDR1 GTSNPN and CDR2 SVGIG (reference sequence). CDR3 sequence reads: CAWSRANTEAFF. The CDR3 DNA follows: TGTGCCTGGAGCCGCGCGAACACTGAAGCTTTCTTT. Using reference TRBV30 and TRBJ1-1 for the parts outside the CDR3, the full variable domain is SQTIHQWPATLVQPVGSPLSLECTVEGTSNPNLYWYRQAAGRGLQLLFYSVGIGQISSEVPQNLSASRPQDRQFILSSKKLLLSDSGFYLCAWSRANTEAFFGQGTRLTVV.

This clone came up a few times. V and J are TRBV6-6 and TRBJ1-3; 7 bases are a match to TRBD1. V lost 5 bases to trimming and J lost 0 bases; unmatched junction nucleotides: 10. Per germline, CDR1 MNHNY and CDR2 SVGAGI (reference sequence). The CDR3 length is 17 residues. DNA of the CDR3: TGTGCCAGCAGTCCCGGACAGGCCTATAGCTCTGGAAACACCATATATTTT. Translated, it gives CASSPGQAYSSGNTIYF.

The rearrangement joins TRBV28 to TRBJ2-4; 7 bases fit TRBD1. The CDR3 sequence is 15 residues long. After removal of 8 bases from V and 5 bases from J, the junction contained 12 bases not matched to a gene. Germline V gene lookup returns CDR1 MDHEN and CDR2 SYDVKM. DNA for the CDR3: TGTGCCAGCCGTGCCTCGCTAGGGGGCCAAAACATTCAGTACTTC. It is translated as CASRASLGGQNIQYF.

The V and J genes are TRBV6-5 and TRBJ2-1; 7 bases align to TRBD2. The CDR3 is 14 residues long. CDR1 and CDR2 (germline): MNHEY, SVGAGI. Trimming removed 6 bases from V and 10 bases from J; junction bases left unmatched: 12. CDR3 in DNA: TGTGCCAGCAGCCTCCTTTGGGGGGAGGGAGAGCAGTTCTTC. This gives the protein CASSLLWGEGEQFF.

This clone was recorded a few times. The gene calls are TRBV6-2 or TRBV6-3 and TRBJ1-6; TRBD1 agrees at 7 bases. The CDR3 has 17 residues. V shed 0 bases, J shed 7 bases, and the junction held 9 bases outside the gene matches. Germline V gene data show CDR1 as MNHEY and CDR2 as SVGEGT. The CDR3 nucleotides read TGTGCCAGCAGTTACTCGGGTTTGACAGGGCGAAATTCACCCCTCCACTTT. This sequence encodes CASSYSGLTGRNSPLHF.

The chain has TRBV6-5 and TRBJ1-5, with TRBD1 matching over 7 bases. V lost 6 bases, J lost 5 bases, and 7 bases stayed unmatched. Germline V CDR1 and CDR2: MNHEY, SVGAGI. The CDR3 loop spans 14 amino acids. As DNA, the CDR3 is TGTGCCAGCAGGGAGCCGGGACAGTATCAGCCCCAGCATTTT. Its translation is CASREPGQYQPQHF.

This clone occurred a few times. This rearrangement joins TRBV5-4 to TRBJ2-7; 7 nucleotides line up with TRBD1. CDR1 and CDR2 (germline): SGHNT, YYREEE (reference sequence). Trimming at V came to 4 bases and at J to 2 bases, leaving 9 bases not matched to a gene. This CDR3 is 15 amino acids long. The CDR3 loop reads CASSRERTGPYEQYF. The CDR3 region has the DNA TGTGCCAGCAGCCGCGAGAGGACAGGCCCCTACGAGCAGTACTTC.

This clone was seen once. The chain combines TRBV10-2 with TRBJ1-5, with 7 bases matching TRBD1. The CDR3 length is 14 residues. V was pared by 5 bases and J by 7 bases, with 8 bases of the junction left unmatched. CDR1 WSHSY and CDR2 SAAADI come from the germline V gene. The CDR3 coding sequence is TGCGCCAGCAGTCGGGACAGTCGGGAGCAGCCCCAGCATTTT. Protein sequence: CASSRDSREQPQHF.

This clone was observed a single time. V is TRBV9 and J is TRBJ2-7; 7 bases line up with TRBD2. CDR1 is SGDLS and CDR2 is YYNGEE in the germline V gene. The CDR3 loop spans 16 amino acids. V lost 0 bases, J lost 1 base, and 7 bases stayed unmatched. DNA for the CDR3: TGTGCCAGCAGCGTAGGTATAGGCGGGAGTTCCTACGAGCAGTACTTC. Translated: CASSVGIGGSSYEQYF.

This clone turned up a few times. This chain links TRBV28 with TRBJ2-7; D remains ambiguous. CDR1 and CDR2 (germline): MDHEN, SYDVKM. This CDR3 has 11 amino acids. V was trimmed by 4 bases and J by 3 bases, leaving 4 bases between them. DNA for the CDR3: TGTGCCAGCAGTTCGAGCTACGAGCAGTACTTC. This gives the protein CASSSSYEQYF.

This clone was recorded at least ten times. The chain recombines TRBV6-6 with TRBJ2-7, with 14 bases identical to TRBD2. The CDR3 is 15 residues long. V gave up 6 bases and J gave up 5 bases; unmatched junction bases: 6. Looked up from germline, CDR1 is MNHNY and CDR2 is SVGAGI (reference sequence). CDR3 protein: CASRTGTSGSNEQYF. As DNA, the CDR3 is TGTGCCAGCAGGACCGGGACTAGCGGGAGTAACGAGCAGTACTTC.